This T cell receptor (beta chain) was sequenced during a study of identical twins. TCRdb reanalysed the 5' RACE reads using MiXCR and keeps one entry per CDR3 protein. The sample lists about 490,000 distinct CDR3 sequences; 13% to 15% were seen once. This CDR3 comprises 16 residues. The ends lost 4 bases at V and 5 bases at J; junction bases unmatched: 9. Overall study findings and caveats: Models predicted less out-of-frame TCR alpha sharing in monozygotic twins than was found. Zero-insertion analyses could be partly confounded by invariant MAIT and iNKT cells.

This clonotype was recorded a few times. The target antigen is unknown. These records were also assigned to another study, of yellow fever vaccine responses in identical twins.

This TCR was recovered from a woman aged 18-29 years in good health. Sequenced material: CD4+ T cells sorted from blood. The V gene is TRBV12-3 or TRBV12-4, the J gene TRBJ2-5; 11 nucleotides align to TRBD1. In DNA form, the CDR3 reads TGTGCCAGCAGTTACCGGGACAGGGGGGTTAGGGAGACCCAGTACTTC. Its protein is CASSYRDRGVRETQYF.